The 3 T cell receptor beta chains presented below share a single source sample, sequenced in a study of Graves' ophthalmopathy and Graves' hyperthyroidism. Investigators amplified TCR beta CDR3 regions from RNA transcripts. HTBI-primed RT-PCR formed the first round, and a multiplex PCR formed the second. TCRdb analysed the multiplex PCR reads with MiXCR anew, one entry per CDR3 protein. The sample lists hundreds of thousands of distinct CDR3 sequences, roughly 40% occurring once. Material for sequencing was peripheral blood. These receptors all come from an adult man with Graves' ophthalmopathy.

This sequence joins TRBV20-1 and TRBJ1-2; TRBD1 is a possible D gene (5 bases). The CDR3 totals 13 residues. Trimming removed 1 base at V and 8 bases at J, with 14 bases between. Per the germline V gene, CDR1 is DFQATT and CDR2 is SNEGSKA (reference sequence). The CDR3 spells CSARAGGSDGYTF. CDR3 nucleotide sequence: TGCAGTGCTAGAGCGGGGGGATCGGACGGCTACACCTTC.

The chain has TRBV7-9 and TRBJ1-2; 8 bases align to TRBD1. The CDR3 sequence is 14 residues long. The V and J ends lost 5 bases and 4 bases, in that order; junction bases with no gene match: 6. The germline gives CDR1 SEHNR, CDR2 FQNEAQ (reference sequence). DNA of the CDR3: TGTGCCAGCAGCCCATCGACAGGGGTCTATGGCTACACCTTC. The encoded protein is CASSPSTGVYGYTF.

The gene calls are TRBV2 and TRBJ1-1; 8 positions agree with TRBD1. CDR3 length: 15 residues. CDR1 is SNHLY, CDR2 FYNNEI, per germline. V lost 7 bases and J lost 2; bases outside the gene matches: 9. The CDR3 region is CASTPGQVSNTEAFF. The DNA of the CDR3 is TGTGCCAGCACCCCGGGACAGGTATCAAACACTGAAGCTTTCTTT.